This T cell receptor (beta chain) was profiled in a study of cytomegalovirus exposure and HLA in healthy donors. Study-level background: The 120 or so validation repertoires were produced on the same platform as the roughly 720 repertoires of the first cohort. This was reported in a later analysis.

The table came from immunoSEQ multiplex PCR; TCRdb's copy has only in-frame clones and leaves some out. In the table there are some 60,000 clones, around 96% of which are singletons. The donors were part of the approximately 130-subject validation cohort, which stood apart from the roughly 670-subject first cohort. The germline V and J ends were trimmed by 4 bases and 0 bases, with 14 bases remaining between them. Per germline, CDR1 SGDLS and CDR2 YYNGEE. CDR3 length equals 16 residues. This TCR came from a man aged 18 to 29 in good health and CMV-seronegative. The V gene is TRBV9, the J gene TRBJ1-3; unclear D gene. The sequenced material came from PBMCs. CDR3 in amino acids: CASSTGFAHSGNTIYF. The CDR3 DNA reads as TGTGCCAGCAGCACGGGATTCGCCCACTCTGGAAACACCATATATTTT.